The 31 T cell receptor beta chains in this list originate from one sample, sequenced in a study of T cell responses to AZD1222 COVID-19 vaccine. Measured with immunoSEQ multiplex PCR; TCRdb has only the in-frame clones, and not every one. The profile covers 130,000 or so clones, with approximately 88% appearing a single time and approximately 3.1% taken by the ten largest. This material consisted of peripheral blood, taken on day 0 of AZD1222 vaccination. The receptors derive from an adult in good health.

V usage is TRBV4-3 and J usage is TRBJ2-1; D is perhaps TRBD1 (5 bases). Germline V gene sequence: CDR1 LGHNA, CDR2 YSLEER. V was trimmed by 8 bases and J by 5 bases, leaving 19 bases between them. CDR3 length: 15 residues. The CDR3 sequence is CASGKRAQGNNEQFF. CDR3 coding DNA: TGCGCCAGCGGCAAAAGGGCCCAGGGCAACAATGAGCAGTTCTTC.

The V gene is TRBV18, the J gene TRBJ2-2; 8 bases are shared with TRBD1. This CDR3 is built from 18 residues. V was pared by 3 bases and J by 1 base, with 10 bases of the junction left unmatched. Germline CDR1 KGHSH, CDR2 LQKENI. The CDR3 DNA reads as TGTGCCAGCTCACCTGGGACAGGCGACCGTCTGAACACCGGGGAGCTGTTTTTT. This gives the protein CASSPGTGDRLNTGELFF.

The gene calls are TRBV4-1 and TRBJ1-6; tentative D call: TRBD1 (5 bases). Germline CDR1 MGHRA, CDR2 YSYEKL. V was shortened by 1 base and J by 7 bases, with 11 bases between the two germline ends. There are 15 residues in the CDR3. CDR3 residues: CASSQVGRANSPLHF. For the CDR3, the DNA is TGCGCCAGCAGCCAAGTTGGCAGGGCCAATTCACCCCTCCACTTT.

The CDR3 nucleotides are TGTGCCAGCAGCTATCAGTTGAACACTGAAGCTTTCTTT. It is translated as CASSYQLNTEAFF. This chain joins TRBV7-3 and TRBJ1-1; D remains unclear. Germline CDR1 and CDR2: SGHTA and FQGTGA. This CDR3 region has 13 residues. V was pared by 4 bases and J by 0 bases, with 6 bases between. The whole variable domain, remainder taken from reference TRBV7-3 and TRBJ1-1, is GAGVSQTPSNKVTEKGKYVELRCDPISGHTALYWYRQSLGQGPEFLIYFQGTGAADDSGLPNDRFFAVRPEGSVSTLKIQRTERGDSAVYLCASSYQLNTEAFFGQGTRLTVV.

V usage is TRBV28 and J usage is TRBJ1-4, with unresolved D. Between the trimmed V and J ends, which lost 2 bases and 6 bases, there was a span of 13 bases. In germline, CDR1 is MDHEN, CDR2 SYDVKM. The CDR3 length is 15 residues. CDR3 in DNA: TGTGCCAGCAGTTTAAGGTCTGGGTGGGATGAAAAACTGTTTTTT. This encodes CASSLRSGWDEKLFF.

This clone was observed a handful of times. The CDR3 DNA reads as TGTGCCAGCAGCCCAAGGACTGGGGCCAACGTCCTGACTTTC. It yields the protein CASSPRTGANVLTF. The chain has TRBV9 and TRBJ2-6, with no clear D. The germline V and J ends were trimmed by 4 bases and 2 bases, with 7 bases remaining between them. The germline gives CDR1 SGDLS, CDR2 YYNGEE. The CDR3 spans 14 residues.

This rearrangement joins TRBV29-1 to TRBJ2-6; the D is unclear. The germline CDR1 and CDR2 sequences are SQVTM and ANQGSEA. Trimming left V 6 bases short and J 0 bases short, with 3 bases between. This CDR3 is 12 amino acids long. The CDR3 DNA sequence: TGCAGCGTGCCCTCTGGGGCCAACGTCCTGACTTTC. Translating it yields CSVPSGANVLTF.

The chain employs TRBV4-1 and TRBJ1-2, with D maybe TRBD1 (5 bases). Trimming removed 0 bases at V and 5 bases at J, with 13 bases between. This CDR3 comprises 15 residues. CDR1 and CDR2 (germline): MGHRA, YSYEKL. The CDR3 DNA follows: TGCGCCAGCAGCCAAGAGAGGGGTCTCCTGTATGGCTACACCTTC. This translates into CASSQERGLLYGYTF.

This rearrangement joins TRBV25-1 to TRBJ2-7; 8 bases align to TRBD2. CDR1 MGHDK and CDR2 SYGVNS come from the germline V gene. V lost 7 bases, J lost 4 bases, and 6 bases stayed unmatched. The CDR3 has 13 residues. DNA of the CDR3: TGTGCCAGCACGGGGGGGCCTACGTACGAGCAGTACTTC. Protein: CASTGGPTYEQYF.

This rearrangement joins TRBV7-8 to TRBJ1-6; D is uncertain. Trimming took off 5 bases at V and 2 bases at J, with 13 bases between the two ends. The CDR3 consists of 16 residues. The germline CDR1 and CDR2 sequences are SGHVS and FQNEAQ. The CDR3 loop reads CASSPTVDPYNSPLHF. The CDR3 nucleotides are TGTGCCAGCAGCCCCACGGTGGATCCCTATAATTCACCCCTCCACTTT.

This clone was recorded only once. This sequence joins TRBV28 and TRBJ2-2; TRBD1 aligns across 9 bases. The junction had 9 bases not matched to a gene; V was cut back by 2 bases and J by 5 bases. The CDR3 totals 17 residues. Germline assignment: CDR1 MDHEN and CDR2 SYDVKM. The CDR3 DNA follows: TGTGCCAGCAGTTTAGCACAGGGGGCGCTAAGGACCGGGGAGCTGTTTTTT. It yields the protein CASSLAQGALRTGELFF.

The rearrangement links TRBV9 to TRBJ1-5; D may be TRBD1 (6 bases). Trimming took 3 bases from V and 7 from J, leaving 17 bases between them. From germline, CDR1 is SGDLS and CDR2 YYNGEE. The CDR3 covers 15 residues. The CDR3 bases are TGTGCCAGCAGCGCCACAGGGTCGAGGAACCAGCCCCAGCATTTT. Amino acid sequence: CASSATGSRNQPQHF.

The V call is TRBV7-3, the J call TRBJ2-1; 12 nucleotides match TRBD2. Trimming cost V 0 bases and J 2 bases; bases outside gene matches: 2. The germline V gene has CDR1 SGHTA and CDR2 FQGTGA. CDR3 length equals 17 residues. The CDR3 DNA sequence: TGTGCCAGCAGCTTAACAACTAGCGGGAGGACCTACAATGAGCAGTTCTTC. The encoded protein is CASSLTTSGRTYNEQFF. Combining the CDR3 with reference TRBV7-3 and TRBJ2-1 gives the whole variable domain GAGVSQTPSNKVTEKGKYVELRCDPISGHTALYWYRQSLGQGPEFLIYFQGTGAADDSGLPNDRFFAVRPEGSVSTLKIQRTERGDSAVYLCASSLTTSGRTYNEQFFGPGTRLTVL.

The chain carries TRBV6-2 or TRBV6-3 and TRBJ1-5; 7 bases are shared with TRBD1. This CDR3 has 15 residues. Per the germline V gene, CDR1 is MNHEY and CDR2 is SVGEGT. The ends lost 7 bases at V and 7 bases at J; junction bases unmatched: 13. The CDR3 loop is CASNPRDSYRQPQHF. CDR3 DNA: TGTGCCAGCAACCCCCGGGACAGTTATAGACAGCCCCAGCATTTT.

The chain employs TRBV14 and TRBJ2-5; possibly TRBD2 for D (5 bases). Trimming took 6 bases from V and 5 from J, leaving 13 bases between them. CDR3 size: 13 residues. Germline V gives CDR1 SGHDN, CDR2 FVKESK. This CDR3 reads CASSDPWEETQYF. The CDR3 coding sequence is TGTGCCAGCAGTGACCCCTGGGAGGAGACCCAGTACTTC.

The CDR3 nucleotides read TGTGCCAGCAGCCTCACTCTGACAGGTTCCTACGAGCAGTACTTC. Protein: CASSLTLTGSYEQYF. The chain combines TRBV7-9 with TRBJ2-7; maybe TRBD1 (6 bases). CDR1 and CDR2 (germline): SEHNR, FQNEAQ (reference sequence). Deletions cut 5 bases from V and 1 base from J, with 15 bases between. The CDR3 totals 15 residues.

The chain uses TRBV6-1 and TRBJ2-3; D remains unclear. Germline CDR1 MNHNS, CDR2 SASEGT. The length of the CDR3 is 14 residues. Trimming cost V 3 bases and J 2 bases, with 9 bases left between them. The CDR3 DNA reads as TGTGCCAGCAGTGAGGGCGGCTTCACAGATACGCAGTATTTT. Encoded protein: CASSEGGFTDTQYF.

This clone was seen once. This sequence joins TRBV5-4 and TRBJ1-3; D remains ambiguous. Germline V gene sequence: CDR1 SGHNT, CDR2 YYREEE (reference sequence). This CDR3 is built from 16 residues. V shed 4 bases and J shed 0 bases, with 14 bases lying between them. The CDR3 protein is CASSRGEARSGNTIYF. The CDR3 nucleotides are TGTGCCAGCAGCCGTGGGGAGGCTCGCTCTGGAAACACCATATATTTT.

J is TRBJ2-3 and V is TRBV13; TRBD1 matches at 8 bases. Germline loops: CDR1 PRHDT, CDR2 FYEKMQ (reference sequence). This CDR3 has 16 residues. V lost 1 base, J lost 4 bases, and 7 bases stayed unmatched. For the CDR3, the DNA is TGTGCCAGCAGCTTAGCCGGACAGGGAAGGGCAGATACGCAGTATTTT. This gives the protein CASSLAGQGRADTQYF.

The rearrangement joins TRBV11-1 to TRBJ2-1; D could derive from TRBD1 or TRBD2 (5 bases each). V was shortened by 1 base and J by 6 bases, with 13 bases between the two germline ends. The germline gives CDR1 SGHAT, CDR2 FQDESV (reference sequence). The CDR3 covers 15 residues. The DNA for the CDR3 is TGTGCCAGCAGCTTAGTGCAGTCGGGGCGCAATGAGCAGTTCTTC. Residues: CASSLVQSGRNEQFF.

The rearrangement joins TRBV27 to TRBJ2-1; maybe TRBD1 (6 bases). V was trimmed by 10 bases and J by 3 bases, leaving 13 bases between them. The CDR3 is 13 amino acids. CDR1 MNHEY and CDR2 SMNVEV come from the germline V gene (reference sequence). DNA for the CDR3: TGTGCCACCCAGGACAGATTCTACAATGAGCAGTTCTTC. Protein: CATQDRFYNEQFF.

The V gene is TRBV7-2, the J gene TRBJ1-4, with D possibly TRBD1 on 5 matching bases. Trimming shortened V by 10 bases and J by 8 bases, and 20 bases separated the two germline ends. From germline, CDR1 is SGHTA and CDR2 FQGNSA. There are 14 residues in the CDR3. The CDR3 is CATSMAGLGEKLFF. As DNA, the CDR3 is TGTGCCACGTCCATGGCGGGGCTGGGGGAAAAACTGTTTTTT.

The chain employs TRBV7-2 and TRBJ2-1; perhaps TRBD2 as D (5 bases). Trimming cost V 1 base and J 7 bases, with 11 bases left between them. Germline loops: CDR1 SGHTA, CDR2 FQGNSA. The CDR3 loop spans 14 amino acids. DNA for the CDR3: TGTGCCAGCAGCTTAGACCACGCGGGTAATGAGCAGTTCTTC. As protein: CASSLDHAGNEQFF.

J is TRBJ2-7 and V is TRBV19; D is unclear. This CDR3 spans 15 amino acids. The V gene lost 3 bases and the J gene lost 0 bases, with 12 bases spanning the gap. Germline loops: CDR1 LNHDA, CDR2 SQIVND (reference sequence). The CDR3 sequence is CASSIATSSSYEQYF. The CDR3 nucleotides read TGTGCCAGTAGTATTGCGACGTCAAGCTCCTACGAGCAGTACTTC.

Only one count was recorded for this clone. The rearrangement uses TRBV25-1 and TRBJ1-5, with D perhaps TRBD1 (5 bases). Between the trimmed V and J ends, which lost 2 bases and 3 bases, there was a span of 17 bases. The germline gives CDR1 MGHDK, CDR2 SYGVNS. This CDR3 has 17 residues. CDR3 protein: CASSEPGPQELNQPQHF. CDR3 bases: TGTGCCAGCAGTGAACCGGGCCCACAGGAGCTCAATCAGCCCCAGCATTTT.

The chain links TRBV27 to TRBJ2-6, with D possibly TRBD1 on 6 matching bases. Germline V gene data show CDR1 as MNHEY and CDR2 as SMNVEV (reference sequence). Trimming stripped 7 bases from V and 0 bases from J, with 16 bases between. The CDR3 covers 17 residues. DNA of the CDR3: TGTGCCAGCACCCCCCGGACAGCTAGCTCTGGGGCCAACGTCCTGACTTTC. Protein product: CASTPRTASSGANVLTF.

In this sample, this clone turned up once. This sequence joins TRBV10-3 and TRBJ2-7; 7 positions agree with TRBD2. Germline CDR1 is ENHRY and CDR2 is SYGVKD. Trimming cost V 5 bases and J 8 bases; bases outside gene matches: 12. This CDR3 is 14 amino acids long. The CDR3 is CAISPPSGSSQQYF. Here the CDR3 DNA reads TGTGCCATCAGTCCCCCTAGCGGATCCTCCCAGCAGTACTTC.

This chain joins TRBV19 and TRBJ1-1; weak D call: TRBD1 (6 bases). The CDR3 is 14 amino acids. The V end lost 3 bases, the J end lost 7 bases, and 15 bases lay between the germline ends. In germline, CDR1 is LNHDA, CDR2 SQIVND (reference sequence). The CDR3 reads CASSMWGRGYEAFF. DNA of the CDR3: TGTGCCAGTAGTATGTGGGGCAGGGGTTATGAAGCTTTCTTT.

The V call is TRBV27, the J call TRBJ2-3; 11 positions agree with TRBD2. The CDR3 totals 18 residues. Germline-derived CDR1 and CDR2 are MNHEY and SMNVEV (reference sequence). V gave up 3 bases and J gave up 3 bases; unmatched junction bases: 11. This CDR3 reads CASSFDSLLAGVTDTQYF. CDR3 DNA sequence: TGTGCCAGCAGTTTTGACTCTCTACTAGCGGGAGTAACAGATACGCAGTATTTT.

The chain links TRBV12-3 or TRBV12-4 to TRBJ1-2, with D maybe TRBD1 (5 bases). The CDR3 contains 13 residues. V was clipped by 3 bases and J by 10 bases, with 15 bases between them. The CDR3: CASSLGVGWDYTF. CDR3 in DNA: TGTGCCAGCAGTTTGGGGGTCGGCTGGGACTACACCTTC.

The DNA of the CDR3 is TGTGCCAGCAGTTACGGCGGGACCCAAAATCAGCCCCAGCATTTT. Its translation: CASSYGGTQNQPQHF. The gene calls are TRBV6-2 or TRBV6-3 and TRBJ1-5, with TRBD1 as a possible D gene (5 bases). CDR1 MNHEY and CDR2 SVGEGT come from the germline V gene. The CDR3 runs to 15 residues. The V and J ends lost 2 bases and 4 bases respectively, with 12 bases between them.